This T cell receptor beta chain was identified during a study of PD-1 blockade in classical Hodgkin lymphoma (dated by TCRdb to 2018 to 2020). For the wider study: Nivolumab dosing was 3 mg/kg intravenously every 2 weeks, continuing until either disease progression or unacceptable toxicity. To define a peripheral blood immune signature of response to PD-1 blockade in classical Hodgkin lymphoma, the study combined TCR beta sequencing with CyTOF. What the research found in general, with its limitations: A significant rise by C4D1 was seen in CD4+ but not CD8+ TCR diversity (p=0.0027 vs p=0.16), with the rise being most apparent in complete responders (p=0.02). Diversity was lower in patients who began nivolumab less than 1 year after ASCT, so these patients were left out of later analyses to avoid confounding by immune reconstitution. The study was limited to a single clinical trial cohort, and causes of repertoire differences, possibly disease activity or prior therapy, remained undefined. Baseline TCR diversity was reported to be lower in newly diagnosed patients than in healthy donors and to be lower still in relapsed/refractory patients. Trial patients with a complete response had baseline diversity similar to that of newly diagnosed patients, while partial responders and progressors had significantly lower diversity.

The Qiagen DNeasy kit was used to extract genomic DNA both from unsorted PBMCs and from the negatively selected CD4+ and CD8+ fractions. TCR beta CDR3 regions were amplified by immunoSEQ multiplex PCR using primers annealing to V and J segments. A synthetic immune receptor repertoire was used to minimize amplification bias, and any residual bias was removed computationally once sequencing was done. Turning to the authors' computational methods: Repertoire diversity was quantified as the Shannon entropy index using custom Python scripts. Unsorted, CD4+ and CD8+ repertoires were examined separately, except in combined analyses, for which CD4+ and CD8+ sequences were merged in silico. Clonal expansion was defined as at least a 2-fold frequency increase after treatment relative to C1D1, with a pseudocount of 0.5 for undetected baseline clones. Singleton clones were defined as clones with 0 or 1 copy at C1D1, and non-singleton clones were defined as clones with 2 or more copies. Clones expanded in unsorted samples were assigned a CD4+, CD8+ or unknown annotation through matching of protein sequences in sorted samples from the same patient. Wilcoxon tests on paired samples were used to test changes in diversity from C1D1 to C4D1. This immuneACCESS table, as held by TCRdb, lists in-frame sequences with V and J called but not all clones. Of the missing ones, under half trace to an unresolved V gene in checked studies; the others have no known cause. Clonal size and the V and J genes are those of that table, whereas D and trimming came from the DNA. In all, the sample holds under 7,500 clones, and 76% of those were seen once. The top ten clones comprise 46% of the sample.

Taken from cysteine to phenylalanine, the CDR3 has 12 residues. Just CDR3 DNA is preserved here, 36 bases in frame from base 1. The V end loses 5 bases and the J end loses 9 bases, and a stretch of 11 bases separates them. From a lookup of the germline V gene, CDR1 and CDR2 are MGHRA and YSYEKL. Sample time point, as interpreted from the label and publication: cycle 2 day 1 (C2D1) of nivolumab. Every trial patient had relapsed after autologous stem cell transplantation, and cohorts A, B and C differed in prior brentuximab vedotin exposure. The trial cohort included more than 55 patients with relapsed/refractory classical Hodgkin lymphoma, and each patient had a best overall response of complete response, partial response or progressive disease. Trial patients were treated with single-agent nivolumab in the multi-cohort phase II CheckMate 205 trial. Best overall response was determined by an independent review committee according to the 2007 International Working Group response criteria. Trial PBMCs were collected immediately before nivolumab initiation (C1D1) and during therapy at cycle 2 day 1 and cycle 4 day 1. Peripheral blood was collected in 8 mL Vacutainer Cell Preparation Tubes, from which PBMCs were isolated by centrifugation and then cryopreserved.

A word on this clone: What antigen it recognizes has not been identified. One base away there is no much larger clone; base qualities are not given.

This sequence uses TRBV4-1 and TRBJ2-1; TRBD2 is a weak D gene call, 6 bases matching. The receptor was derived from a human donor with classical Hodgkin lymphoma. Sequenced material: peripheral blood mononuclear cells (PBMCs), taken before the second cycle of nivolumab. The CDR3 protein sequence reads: CASSSSGGEQFF. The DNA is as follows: TGCGCCAGCAGCAGTAGCGGAGGTGAGCAGTTCTTC.